Following are 5 T cell receptor beta chains from one sample sequenced in a study of blood T cell repertoires in COVID-19. Some clones are missing from TCRdb's copy, which holds only in-frame ones; the method was immunoSEQ multiplex PCR. Of around 55,000 clones in the sample, more than 80% were seen once. The material sequenced was peripheral blood. All receptors derive from a human donor with active COVID-19. The donor label of this sample is uncertain.

The V gene is TRBV19, the J gene TRBJ2-3, with 7 bases fitting TRBD2. V dropped 3 bases and J dropped 6; count of bases not matched to a gene: 24. The CDR3 runs 20 residues. The germline gives CDR1 LNHDA, CDR2 SQIVND (reference sequence). CDR3 residues: CASSIPGQRDLAFFPDTQYF. The DNA of the CDR3 is TGTGCCAGTAGTATCCCGGGTCAGCGGGACTTGGCTTTTTTTCCGGATACGCAGTATTTT.

This clone was recorded only once. V is TRBV24-1 and J is TRBJ2-1; 8 nucleotides line up with TRBD1. Germline V gene sequence: CDR1 KGHDR, CDR2 SFDVKD. The CDR3 has 14 amino acids. The trim removed 7 bases at V and 7 bases at J, leaving 8 bases unmatched. CDR3 amino acids: CATSGTGFTNEQFF. As DNA, the CDR3 is TGTGCCACCAGCGGGACAGGCTTCACGAATGAGCAGTTCTTC.

The J gene is TRBJ2-7, the V gene TRBV5-1; 8 nucleotides line up with TRBD1. Germline trimming cut 4 bases from V and 0 bases from J; bases unmatched to any gene: 6. Germline V gene sequence: CDR1 SGHRS, CDR2 YFSETQ. This CDR3 comprises 15 residues. The CDR3 here is CASSVGTGSSYEQYF. In nucleotides, the CDR3 is TGCGCCAGCAGCGTTGGGACAGGCAGCTCCTACGAGCAGTACTTC.

The chain uses TRBV6-5 and TRBJ2-1, with D perhaps TRBD1 (6 bases). V dropped 4 bases and J dropped 0 bases, with 7 bases sitting between them. Germline CDR1 and CDR2: MNHEY and SVGAGI. The CDR3 is 14 amino acids. CDR3 amino acids: CASSSDSSYNEQFF. CDR3 sequence (DNA): TGTGCCAGCAGTTCGGACAGCTCCTACAATGAGCAGTTCTTC.

The chain links TRBV27 to TRBJ1-1; D call uncertain. The V gene lost 4 bases and the J gene lost 0 bases, with 6 bases spanning the gap. Germline lookup yields CDR1 MNHEY and CDR2 SMNVEV (reference sequence). This CDR3 is 13 amino acids long. The DNA for the CDR3 is TGTGCCAGCAGTTCCTCTCTGAACACTGAAGCTTTCTTT. This gives the protein CASSSSLNTEAFF.